Below, 26 T cell receptor beta chains from the same sample are listed, as sequenced in a study of radiation and T cells in renal cell carcinoma. TCRdb's table, derived via immunoSEQ multiplex PCR, lists solely in-frame clones and lacks some. Among around 86,000 clones listed, roughly 85% were seen once. The time point was: blood 2 weeks post-SBRT. Treatment given: 15 Gy SBRT to primary tumor, nephrectomy 4 weeks later. The starting material was blood, obtained from a patient whose treatment included radiotherapy and nephrectomy. These receptors were taken from a woman aged 50 to 60 with renal cell carcinoma.

The chain couples TRBV6-5 to TRBJ1-1; D remains unclear. Germline V gene data show CDR1 as MNHEY and CDR2 as SVGAGI. The CDR3 contains 12 residues. The ends were cut back, 0 bases at V and 4 bases at J, with 3 bases in the middle. CDR3 loop: CASSYSATEAFF. DNA of the CDR3: TGTGCCAGCAGTTACTCTGCCACTGAAGCTTTCTTT.

V is TRBV9 and J is TRBJ2-1, with D perhaps TRBD2 (6 bases). The CDR3 is 14 residues long. Germline V gene data show CDR1 as SGDLS and CDR2 as YYNGEE. V was trimmed by 2 bases and J by 6 bases, leaving 12 bases between them. The CDR3 nucleotides are TGTGCCAGCAGCGTCTCCGGGGGAGGCAATGAGCAGTTCTTC. It codes for CASSVSGGGNEQFF. Using reference TRBV9 and TRBJ2-1 for the parts outside the CDR3, the full variable domain is DSGVTQTPKHLITATGQRVTLRCSPRSGDLSVYWYQQSLDQGLQFLIQYYNGEERAKGNILERFSAQQFPDLHSELNLSSLELGDSALYFCASSVSGGGNEQFFGPGTRLTVL.

The V call is TRBV6-6, the J call TRBJ1-1; TRBD1 agrees at 7 bases. After removal of 5 bases from V and 9 bases from J, the junction contained 6 bases not matched to a gene. Germline V CDR1 and CDR2: MNHNY, SVGAGI (reference sequence). This CDR3 comprises 12 residues. Here the CDR3 reads CASSTAGGKAFF. CDR3 DNA: TGTGCCAGCAGTACAGCAGGGGGGAAAGCTTTCTTT.

The chain couples TRBV7-2 to TRBJ2-3; unclear D gene. The ends were cut back, 3 bases at V and 0 bases at J, with 10 bases in the middle. The germline V gene has CDR1 SGHTA and CDR2 FQGNSA. This CDR3 region has 15 residues. The CDR3 is CASSFFGESTDTQYF. CDR3 coding DNA: TGTGCCAGCAGCTTTTTTGGGGAAAGCACAGATACGCAGTATTTT.

The chain is built from TRBV4-1 and TRBJ2-3; D uncertain. Trimming removed 4 bases at V and 6 bases at J, with 14 bases between. The V gene's germline CDR1 is MGHRA and CDR2 YSYEKL. The CDR3 sequence is 14 residues long. CDR3 DNA sequence: TGCGCCAGCAGCCGCCCGGACCCGGCGGATACGCAGTATTTT. Its protein is CASSRPDPADTQYF.

CDR3 DNA: TGCGCCAGCAGCTTTACCGGGACAGGGGCCACAGATACGCAGTATTTT. This translates into CASSFTGTGATDTQYF. This chain links TRBV5-1 with TRBJ2-3; 10 bases are shared with TRBD1. CDR1 is SGHRS, CDR2 YFSETQ, per germline. V gave up 2 bases and J gave up 2 bases; unmatched junction bases: 5. The CDR3 consists of 16 residues.

This chain links TRBV27 with TRBJ2-1; D gene uncertain. CDR1 and CDR2 (germline): MNHEY, SMNVEV (reference sequence). Between the trimmed V and J ends, which lost 5 bases and 7 bases, there was a span of 15 bases. The CDR3 length is 14 residues. DNA of the CDR3: TGTGCCAGCAGTCCGTCGCACAACTCAAATGAGCAGTTCTTC. Translation: CASSPSHNSNEQFF.

The chain links TRBV5-1 to TRBJ1-6; D is possibly TRBD1 (5 bases). The V and J ends lost 2 bases and 4 bases respectively, with 13 bases between them. Germline CDR1 and CDR2: SGHRS and YFSETQ. CDR3 size: 16 residues. The CDR3 bases are TGCGCCAGCAGCTTATCAGGGCTAGAGTATAATTCACCCCTCCACTTT. Encoded protein: CASSLSGLEYNSPLHF.

The chain links TRBV4-3 to TRBJ2-1, with D uncertain. Germline V gene lookup returns CDR1 LGHNA and CDR2 YSLEER. The CDR3 length is 14 residues. V was pared by 4 bases and J by 4 bases, with 11 bases between. In nucleotides, the CDR3 is TGCGCCAGCAGCCTAACGGTAGGGTACAATGAGCAGTTCTTC. It is translated as CASSLTVGYNEQFF.

This chain connects TRBV11-2 to TRBJ2-7, with TRBD2 matching 8 bases. With 1 base clipped from V and 3 bases from J, the junction kept 5 bases outside the gene matches. Germline V gene lookup returns CDR1 SGHAT and CDR2 FQNNGV. This CDR3 spans 15 amino acids. The CDR3 DNA reads TGTGCCAGCAGCTTAGTAGCGGGGCTGAACTACGAGCAGTACTTC. It specifies CASSLVAGLNYEQYF.

This rearrangement joins TRBV19 to TRBJ2-7; the match to TRBD1 covers 8 bases. The J segment lost 0 bases and the V segment lost 7 bases, leaving 5 bases of the junction unmatched. CDR1 is LNHDA and CDR2 is SQIVND in the germline V gene (reference sequence). The CDR3 consists of 14 residues. CDR3 protein: CASKTDRASYEQYF. Here the CDR3 DNA reads TGTGCCAGTAAGACGGACAGGGCCTCCTACGAGCAGTACTTC.

This rearrangement joins TRBV6-6 to TRBJ2-7; possibly TRBD1 for D (6 bases). Germline lookup yields CDR1 MNHNY and CDR2 SVGAGI (reference sequence). This CDR3 comprises 14 residues. V lost 6 bases and J lost 7, with 19 bases in between. As DNA, the CDR3 is TGTGCCAGCAGCGTACACGGACAGACGAAGGAGCAGTACTTC. It translates to CASSVHGQTKEQYF.

This rearrangement joins TRBV6-1 to TRBJ1-5, with D unclear. V dropped 10 bases and J dropped 7 bases, with 14 bases sitting between them. This CDR3 contains 12 residues. Germline-derived CDR1 and CDR2 are MNHNS and SASEGT. The CDR3 DNA follows: TGTGCCACGCGGGCCGACCTACAGCCCCAGCATTTT. Protein product: CATRADLQPQHF.

The rearrangement joins TRBV6-5 to TRBJ1-4, with TRBD1 matching over 7 bases. The CDR3 length is 15 residues. V was clipped by 6 bases and J by 4 bases; unmatched bases: 8. Germline V CDR1 and CDR2: MNHEY, SVGAGI. In DNA form, the CDR3 reads TGTGCCAGCAGGGGCTGGACAGGACTTAATGAAAAACTGTTTTTT. Protein sequence: CASRGWTGLNEKLFF.

J is TRBJ2-2 and V is TRBV28; 9 positions agree with TRBD1. The CDR3 has 14 residues. CDR1 is MDHEN, CDR2 SYDVKM, per germline. The J segment lost 4 bases and the V segment lost 7 bases, leaving 4 bases of the junction unmatched. Here the CDR3 DNA reads TGTGCCAGCAAACAGGGGGCCGGCACCGGGGAGCTGTTTTTT. This gives the protein CASKQGAGTGELFF.

The J gene is TRBJ2-7, the V gene TRBV9; TRBD1 matches 7 bases. Germline CDR1 and CDR2: SGDLS and YYNGEE. V was pared by 0 bases and J by 3 bases, with 3 bases of the junction left unmatched. The CDR3 is made up of 14 amino acids. The CDR3 region is CASSVADRNYEQYF. The CDR3, as DNA: TGTGCCAGCAGCGTAGCGGACAGGAACTACGAGCAGTACTTC.

This chain joins TRBV18 and TRBJ2-1, with D unresolved. Trimming took off 0 bases at V and 5 bases at J, with 11 bases between the two ends. This CDR3 is built from 15 residues. CDR1 is KGHSH, CDR2 LQKENI, per germline. CDR3 protein: CASSPPSRTNNEQFF. The CDR3 DNA sequence: TGTGCCAGCTCACCACCTTCTCGTACAAACAATGAGCAGTTCTTC.

As regards this clone: The same CDR3 is also encoded by other DNA sequences in this sample. The chain couples TRBV7-2 to TRBJ2-7; 9 bases agree with TRBD2. V was pared by 3 bases and J by 2 bases, with 2 bases of the junction left unmatched. The CDR3 contains 14 residues. CDR1 is SGHTA, CDR2 FQGNSA, per germline. The CDR3 is CASSLTSGTYEQYF. DNA of the CDR3: TGTGCCAGCAGCTTGACTAGCGGCACCTACGAGCAGTACTTC.

The genes are TRBV5-1 and TRBJ1-1; D gene ambiguous. Looked up from germline, CDR1 is SGHRS and CDR2 is YFSETQ. Trimming removed 0 bases from V and 0 bases from J, with 12 bases in between. The CDR3 loop spans 16 amino acids. CDR3 in DNA: TGCGCCAGCAGCTTGGCAGGACCCAAAATGAACACTGAAGCTTTCTTT. Translating it yields CASSLAGPKMNTEAFF.

This chain uses TRBV7-9 with TRBJ2-7; D is perhaps TRBD1 (6 bases). CDR3 length equals 14 residues. Germline CDR1 is SEHNR and CDR2 is FQNEAQ (reference sequence). Trimming removed 8 bases at V and 2 bases at J, with 16 bases between. The CDR3 is CASGPGAYTYEQYF. The CDR3 DNA is TGTGCCAGCGGCCCAGGGGCGTACACCTACGAGCAGTACTTC.

V is TRBV18 and J is TRBJ1-1; D gene ambiguous. This CDR3 is 15 amino acids long. V shed 0 bases and J shed 1 base, with 9 bases lying between them. Per germline, CDR1 KGHSH and CDR2 LQKENI. The CDR3 reads CASSPPSRANTEAFF. DNA of the CDR3: TGTGCCAGCTCACCACCGTCCCGGGCGAACACTGAAGCTTTCTTT.

V is TRBV7-2 and J is TRBJ2-7, with D possibly matching TRBD1 (5 bases). The V and J ends lost 2 bases and 3 bases respectively, with 8 bases between them. The germline CDR1 and CDR2 sequences are SGHTA and FQGNSA. This CDR3 contains 13 residues. This chain's CDR3 is CASSLTGGYEQYF. The CDR3 nucleotides read TGTGCCAGCAGCTTAACAGGTGGCTACGAGCAGTACTTC.

The chain carries TRBV9 and TRBJ2-1; TRBD2 matches 8 bases. Germline values: CDR1 SGDLS, CDR2 YYNGEE. The CDR3 has 14 residues. The junction had 7 bases not matched to a gene; V was cut back by 2 bases and J by 9 bases. CDR3 region: CASSVNGGASEQFF. The CDR3 DNA reads as TGTGCCAGCAGCGTTAACGGGGGGGCCTCTGAGCAGTTCTTC. The variable domain in full, completed from reference TRBV9 and TRBJ2-1, reads DSGVTQTPKHLITATGQRVTLRCSPRSGDLSVYWYQQSLDQGLQFLIQYYNGEERAKGNILERFSAQQFPDLHSELNLSSLELGDSALYFCASSVNGGASEQFFGPGTRLTVL.

The V and J genes are TRBV5-4 and TRBJ1-5; D is possibly TRBD1 (5 bases). Germline V gene data show CDR1 as SGHNT and CDR2 as YYREEE (reference sequence). The germline V and J ends were trimmed by 5 bases and 3 bases, with 18 bases remaining between them. This CDR3 has 16 residues. CDR3 in amino acids: CASSLNRGADNQPQHF. In DNA form, the CDR3 reads TGTGCCAGCAGTCTGAACCGGGGCGCAGACAATCAGCCCCAGCATTTT. Drawing the rest from reference TRBV5-4 and TRBJ1-5, the complete variable domain is ETGVTQSPTHLIKTRGQQVTLRCSSQSGHNTVSWYQQALGQGPQFIFQYYREEENGRGNFPPRFSGLQFPNYSSELNVNALELDDSALYLCASSLNRGADNQPQHFGDGTRLSIL.

The rearrangement uses TRBV5-5 and TRBJ1-4; 7 bases are shared with TRBD1. V shed 4 bases, J shed 3 bases, and the junction held 6 bases outside the gene matches. CDR1 and CDR2 (germline): SGHKS, YYEKEE (reference sequence). This CDR3 is 15 amino acids long. The CDR3 loop reads CASSPYRGSNEKLFF. The CDR3 region has the DNA TGTGCCAGCAGCCCGTACAGGGGCTCTAATGAAAAACTGTTTTTT. Supplemented by reference TRBV5-5 and TRBJ1-4, the full variable domain reads DAGVTQSPTHLIKTRGQQVTLRCSPISGHKSVSWYQQVLGQGPQFIFQYYEKEERGRGNFPDRFSARQFPNYSSELNVNALLLGDSALYLCASSPYRGSNEKLFFGSGTQLSVL.

This chain uses TRBV5-1 with TRBJ1-1, with 7 bases fitting TRBD1. The CDR3 spans 14 residues. Per the germline V gene, CDR1 is SGHRS and CDR2 is YFSETQ. J was trimmed by 4 bases and V by 2 bases; bases with no gene match: 5. CDR3 region: CASSFNSGGTEAFF. The CDR3 region has the DNA TGCGCCAGCAGCTTTAACTCAGGGGGCACTGAAGCTTTCTTT.